This TCR beta chain was observed in a study of cytomegalovirus exposure and HLA in healthy donors. On this clone: Its antigen is currently unknown.

Generated by immunoSEQ multiplex PCR, the TCRdb table keeps only in-frame clones and is missing some. Of 150,000 to 200,000 clones listed, roughly 82% are singletons. Study results and caveats: According to a subsequent analysis, TCR clusters identified in the first cohort showed a tendency to co-occur across the roughly 120 validation repertoires.

These donors were members of the approximately 110-subject validation cohort, a group separate from the approximately 670-subject first cohort. The clonotype comes from a woman aged 18-29 years in good health and CMV-seronegative. Material: PBMCs.

CDR3 residues: CASSTSGLAGGRSRQFF. The CDR3, as DNA: TGTGCCAGCAGCACCTCCGGACTAGCGGGGGGACGTAGTAGGCAGTTCTTC. The chain recombines TRBV11-3 with TRBJ2-1, with 14 positions matching TRBD2. Germline V gives CDR1 SGHNT, CDR2 YENEEA. J gave up 12 bases and V 5 bases, and 15 bases lay outside the gene matches. The CDR3 has 17 residues.